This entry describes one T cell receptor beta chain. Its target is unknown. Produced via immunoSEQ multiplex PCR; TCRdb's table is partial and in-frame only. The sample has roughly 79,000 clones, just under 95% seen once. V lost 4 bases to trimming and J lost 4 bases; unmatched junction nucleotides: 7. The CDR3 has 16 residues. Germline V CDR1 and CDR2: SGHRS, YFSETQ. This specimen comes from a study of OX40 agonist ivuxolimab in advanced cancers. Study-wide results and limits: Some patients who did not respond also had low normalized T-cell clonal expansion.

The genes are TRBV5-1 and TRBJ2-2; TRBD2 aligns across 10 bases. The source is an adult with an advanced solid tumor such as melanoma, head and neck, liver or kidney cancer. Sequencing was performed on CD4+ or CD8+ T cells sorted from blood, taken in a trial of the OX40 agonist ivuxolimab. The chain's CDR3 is CASSTLAGGGTGELFF. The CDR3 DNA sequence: TGCGCCAGCAGCACCTTAGCGGGGGGCGGCACCGGGGAGCTGTTTTTT.